This T cell receptor (beta chain) emerged from a study of T cell repertoires and HLA-DP antigens. Background on the study: Donors were two male and one female, aged 18-to-29 to 60-to-69. Sorted CD137+CD4+ samples averaged around 230 ng DNA; pre-culture CD4+ samples, around 1,100 ng.

Pre-culture CD4+ samples were sequenced deeply, targeting approximately 200,000 T cell genomes. TCRdb keeps only in-frame clones here, not all; method: immunoSEQ multiplex PCR. The sample includes 75,000 to 90,000 clones, 86% of them seen just once. Germline trimming cut 5 bases from V and 5 bases from J; bases unmatched to any gene: 6. CDR1 and CDR2 from the germline V gene are MNHNS and SASEGT. The CDR3 covers 15 residues. For this clone: Its antigen is unidentified.

The sequencing input was CD4+ T cells from PBMCs. The chain employs TRBV6-1 and TRBJ2-2, with 9 nucleotides matching TRBD2. This TCR came from a man aged 45-60 years in good health and CMV-seronegative. DNA for the CDR3: TGTGCCAGCAGTCTTAGCGGGAGAACGACCGGGGAGCTGTTTTTT. Amino acids: CASSLSGRTTGELFF.